The 28 T cell receptor beta chains reported below all come from one sample, sequenced in a study of Ad26.COV2.S vaccination and SARS-CoV-2 variants. Treatment reported: roughly 18 received Ad26.COV2.S at low or high dose, single or two shots; about 5 received placebo; per-sample allocation not given. After the first vaccine or placebo injection, samples were drawn on day 63. TCRdb's table, derived via immunoSEQ multiplex PCR, lists solely in-frame clones and lacks some. The top ten clones hold about 2.1% of a sample with 300,000 to 350,000 clones, just under 85% of them seen once. The material was peripheral blood, obtained in a trial of Ad26.COV2.S vaccine versus placebo. Receptors originate from a person between 18 and 60 years old who received the Ad26.COV2.S COVID-19 vaccine or a placebo.

The chain carries TRBV11-3 and TRBJ1-1; D unclear. V was cut by 1 base and J by 6 bases, with 6 bases left in between. The germline gives CDR1 SGHNT, CDR2 YENEEA. This CDR3 is built from 12 residues. CDR3 amino acids: CASSLVSSEAFF. The CDR3 DNA follows: TGTGCCAGCAGCTTAGTAAGCTCTGAAGCTTTCTTT.

This sequence joins TRBV10-3 and TRBJ2-7; 7 nucleotides match TRBD1. Trimming at V came to 5 bases and at J to 7 bases, leaving 8 bases not matched to a gene. Germline CDR1 is ENHRY and CDR2 is SYGVKD. The CDR3 covers 13 residues. The DNA for the CDR3 is TGTGCCATCAGTTCGGACAGGACCTGGGAGCAGTACTTC. Encoded protein: CAISSDRTWEQYF.

This clone was seen a single time. The genes are TRBV6-5 and TRBJ1-5; 9 bases map to TRBD1. Germline CDR1 MNHEY, CDR2 SVGAGI. Unmatched junction bases numbered 4, after V lost 4 bases and J lost 6 bases. The CDR3 is 14 amino acids. The DNA of the CDR3 is TGTGCCAGCAGTTCAGGACAGGGGAGTCAGCCCCAGCATTTT. Residues: CASSSGQGSQPQHF.

The V call is TRBV12-2, the J call TRBJ2-1. TRBV12-2 is an annotated pseudogene. The CDR3 length is 12 residues. CDR3 amino acids: CASRRSNNEQFF. The CDR3 coding sequence is TGTGCAAGTCGCCGCTCCAACAATGAGCAGTTCTTC.

The chain has TRBV20-1 and TRBJ1-4; unclear D gene. The CDR3 is made up of 10 amino acids. Germline CDR1 reads DFQATT; CDR2 reads SNEGSKA (reference sequence). The V gene lost 5 bases and the J gene lost 15 bases, with 13 bases spanning the gap. The CDR3 region has the DNA TGCAGTGCTGGATGGAAGGAGATGTTTTTT. Translation: CSAGWKEMFF.

The V gene is TRBV7-3, the J gene TRBJ2-3; 7 positions agree with TRBD2. The V gene's germline CDR1 is SGHTA and CDR2 FQGTGA. This CDR3 comprises 16 residues. Trimming removed 5 bases from V and 2 bases from J; junction bases left unmatched: 10. The DNA of the CDR3 is TGTGCCAGCAGCCCCATCGGGAGCGGGGTCACAGATACGCAGTATTTT. Translation gives CASSPIGSGVTDTQYF.

This chain joins TRBV4-2 and TRBJ1-6, with TRBD1 matching over 9 bases. V lost 7 bases and J lost 10; bases outside the gene matches: 5. Germline loops: CDR1 LGHNA, CDR2 YNFKEQ. This CDR3 is 13 amino acids long. CDR3 region: CASTSGQGSPLHF. Written as DNA, the CDR3 is TGTGCCAGCACATCGGGACAGGGATCACCCCTCCACTTT.

The V call is TRBV18, the J call TRBJ2-6; 8 nucleotides match TRBD1. The CDR3 totals 19 residues. Germline V CDR1 and CDR2: KGHSH, LQKENI. With 2 bases clipped from V and 2 bases from J, the junction kept 11 bases outside the gene matches. The CDR3 nucleotides are TGTGCCAGCTCACCAAATAGGGTCATGACAGGGGCTGGGGCCAACGTCCTGACTTTC. Its protein product is CASSPNRVMTGAGANVLTF.

The DNA for the CDR3 is TGTGCCAGCAGCTTAATTCGGGGGAATACAGATACGCAGTATTTT. Its protein is CASSLIRGNTDTQYF. This chain joins TRBV11-3 and TRBJ2-3; a weak D match, TRBD2 (6 bases). V was shortened by 2 bases and J by 3 bases, with 12 bases between the two germline ends. The CDR3 has 15 residues. Per the germline V gene, CDR1 is SGHNT and CDR2 is YENEEA.

The rearrangement uses TRBV27 and TRBJ1-2; D gene ambiguous. V gave up 5 bases and J gave up 5 bases, with 12 bases separating them. The germline CDR1 and CDR2 sequences are MNHEY and SMNVEV (reference sequence). The CDR3 is 13 residues long. The CDR3 DNA reads TGTGCCAGCAGTGCTGCCCTTGGTTATGGCTACACCTTC. Translating gives CASSAALGYGYTF.

This clone appeared a single time. This sequence joins TRBV7-9 and TRBJ1-5; TRBD1 is a possible D gene (5 bases). The CDR3 covers 14 residues. V gave up 5 bases and J gave up 0 bases, with 8 bases separating them. From germline, CDR1 is SEHNR and CDR2 FQNEAQ (reference sequence). CDR3 nucleotides: TGTGCCAGCAGCCGGGACGGTAGCAATCAGCCCCAGCATTTT. The encoded protein is CASSRDGSNQPQHF. The variable domain in full, with the rest retrieved from reference TRBV7-9 and TRBJ1-5, is DTGVSQNPRHKITKRGQNVTFRCDPISEHNRLYWYRQTLGQGPEFLTYFQNEAQLEKSRLLSDRFSAERPKGSFSTLEIQRTEQGDSAMYLCASSRDGSNQPQHFGDGTRLSIL.

The chain recombines TRBV5-4 with TRBJ2-5, with D possibly matching TRBD2 (5 bases). This CDR3 is built from 13 residues. V was cut by 3 bases and J by 2 bases, with 8 bases left in between. From germline, CDR1 is SGHNT and CDR2 YYREEE (reference sequence). CDR3 bases: TGTGCCAGCAGCTGGGAGAGACAAGAGACCCAGTACTTC. Amino acid sequence: CASSWERQETQYF.

The chain recombines TRBV7-8 with TRBJ1-6; D gene ambiguous. Germline V lookup: CDR1 SGHVS, CDR2 FQNEAQ. The CDR3 sequence is 15 residues long. Trimming took off 1 base at V and 3 bases at J, with 7 bases between the two ends. This CDR3 is CASSLVVDYNSPLHF. Here the CDR3 DNA reads TGTGCCAGCAGCTTAGTGGTGGACTATAATTCACCCCTCCACTTT.

The chain recombines TRBV28 with TRBJ2-7; a weak D match, TRBD1 (6 bases). Trimming left V 9 bases short and J 3 bases short, with 12 bases between. Germline V gene sequence: CDR1 MDHEN, CDR2 SYDVKM. The CDR3 runs to 12 residues. The CDR3, as DNA: TGTGCCAGTAGGGGGTCCTACTACGAGCAGTACTTC. Amino acid sequence: CASRGSYYEQYF.

The J gene is TRBJ2-5, the V gene TRBV6-6, with 7 bases aligning to TRBD2. The germline gives CDR1 MNHNY, CDR2 SVGAGI (reference sequence). The V and J ends lost 2 bases and 14 bases, in that order; junction bases with no gene match: 11. The CDR3 loop spans 13 amino acids. CDR3 residues: CASSYVASGHHYF. The DNA of the CDR3 is TGTGCCAGCAGTTACGTGGCTAGCGGTCACCATTACTTC.

V usage is TRBV5-6 and J usage is TRBJ1-2; TRBD1 aligns across 12 bases. Trimming at V came to 3 bases and at J to 7 bases, leaving 7 bases not matched to a gene. The CDR3 has 15 residues. Germline CDR1 is SGHDT and CDR2 is YYEEEE. In DNA form, the CDR3 reads TGTGCCAGCAGCTCCACCGGGACAGGGGGCTTTGGCTACACCTTC. Protein product: CASSSTGTGGFGYTF.

This clone came up a few times. The rearrangement uses TRBV6-1 and TRBJ2-7, with TRBD1 matching over 8 bases. Trimming cost V 1 base and J 3 bases; bases outside gene matches: 8. This CDR3 is built from 16 residues. Germline V gene data show CDR1 as MNHNS and CDR2 as SASEGT. CDR3 region: CASSEGWTGNVYEQYF. In DNA, the CDR3 is TGTGCCAGCAGTGAAGGGTGGACAGGGAACGTCTACGAGCAGTACTTC.

This clone is a singleton in its sample. The chain employs TRBV7-2 and TRBJ2-7; TRBD2 matches 11 bases. The CDR3 runs 15 residues. The ends lost 0 bases at V and 3 bases at J; junction bases unmatched: 1. From germline, CDR1 is SGHTA and CDR2 FQGNSA. The CDR3 reads CASSLATSGNYEQYF. CDR3 DNA: TGTGCCAGCAGCTTAGCGACTAGCGGGAACTACGAGCAGTACTTC.

CDR3 coding DNA: TGTGCCACCAGTGACTCAGGGTATCTGAACACTGAAGCTTTCTTT. It is translated as CATSDSGYLNTEAFF. The gene calls are TRBV24-1 and TRBJ1-1, with TRBD1 as a possible D gene (5 bases). The CDR3 contains 15 residues. V lost 4 bases to trimming and J lost 0 bases, with 11 bases between them. Germline-derived CDR1 and CDR2 are KGHDR and SFDVKD.

The V call is TRBV28, the J call TRBJ1-3, with D unresolved. The CDR3 consists of 13 residues. V lost 6 bases and J 0 bases, leaving 6 bases between the germline ends. Germline values: CDR1 MDHEN, CDR2 SYDVKM. The CDR3 protein is CASRLSSGNTIYF. The CDR3 DNA is TGTGCCAGCAGGCTAAGCTCTGGAAACACCATATATTTT. Full variable domain (rest looked up from reference TRBV28 and TRBJ1-3): DVKVTQSSRYLVKRTGEKVFLECVQDMDHENMFWYRQDPGLGLRLIYFSYDVKMKEKGDIPEGYSVSREKKERFSLILESASTNQTSMYLCASRLSSGNTIYFGEGSWLTVV.

This clone appeared many times. V is TRBV12-3 or TRBV12-4 and J is TRBJ1-1; D unclear. Trimming shortened V by 7 bases and J by 5 bases, and 8 bases separated the two germline ends. This CDR3 spans 11 amino acids. The CDR3 reads CASTRSTEAFF. In nucleotides, the CDR3 is TGTGCCAGCACCAGATCGACTGAAGCTTTCTTT.

In DNA, the CDR3 is TGTGCCAGCAGCAGGAGGAATGAGCAGTTCTTC. This encodes CASSRRNEQFF. The gene calls are TRBV12-3 or TRBV12-4 and TRBJ2-1; D perhaps matches TRBD2 (5 bases). V dropped 6 bases and J dropped 7 bases, with 7 bases sitting between them. CDR3 length: 11 residues.

The chain links TRBV3-1 (or the pseudogene TRBV3-2) to TRBJ2-1; weak D call: TRBD1 (5 bases). The V end lost 8 bases, the J end lost 6 bases, and 8 bases lay between the germline ends. This CDR3 region has 11 residues. Germline V gene lookup returns CDR1 LGHDT and CDR2 YNNKEL (reference sequence). The CDR3 loop is CASVGLNEQFF. CDR3 bases: TGTGCCAGCGTGGGGCTCAATGAGCAGTTCTTC.

This clone was picked up a small number of times. The chain uses TRBV6-1 and TRBJ2-7; TRBD1 might be the D (6 bases). V lost 1 base and J 7 bases, leaving 8 bases between the germline ends. Per germline, CDR1 MNHNS and CDR2 SASEGT. The CDR3 is made up of 12 amino acids. The CDR3 spells CASSEDRVEQYF. The CDR3 bases are TGTGCCAGCAGTGAAGACAGGGTTGAGCAGTACTTC.

This chain joins TRBV5-1 and TRBJ1-2; the match to TRBD1 covers 7 bases. The germline CDR1 and CDR2 sequences are SGHRS and YFSETQ. The J segment lost 2 bases and the V segment lost 3 bases, leaving 13 bases of the junction unmatched. This CDR3 is 17 amino acids long. Here the CDR3 DNA reads TGCGCCAGCAGCTCTGAGATGGGACAGATGACCAACTATGGCTACACCTTC. Amino acids: CASSSEMGQMTNYGYTF.

The sample holds one count of this clone. This rearrangement joins TRBV2 to TRBJ2-5; possible D gene TRBD2, 5 bases. V lost 2 bases and J lost 7, with 14 bases in between. CDR1 is SNHLY, CDR2 FYNNEI, per germline. The CDR3 is made up of 14 amino acids. CDR3 nucleotide sequence: TGTGCCAGCAGTGAACTAATCGAGGGTGGGACCCAGTACTTC. Its translation is CASSELIEGGTQYF.

The rearrangement links TRBV5-1 to TRBJ1-2; D not resolved. Germline lookup yields CDR1 SGHRS and CDR2 YFSETQ. The V end was cut by 0 bases, the J end by 4 bases, with 16 bases between. The CDR3 sequence is 16 residues long. This chain's CDR3 is CASSLDSLDPSYGYTF. The CDR3 coding sequence is TGCGCCAGCAGCTTGGACAGTTTGGACCCCTCCTATGGCTACACCTTC.

The chain employs TRBV7-9 and TRBJ2-2, with no clear D. The CDR3 covers 12 residues. Trimming took 6 bases from V and 5 from J, leaving 7 bases between them. The germline V gene has CDR1 SEHNR and CDR2 FQNEAQ (reference sequence). CDR3 DNA sequence: TGTGCCAGCAGTAGGGATACCGGGGAGCTGTTTTTT. Amino acid sequence: CASSRDTGELFF.